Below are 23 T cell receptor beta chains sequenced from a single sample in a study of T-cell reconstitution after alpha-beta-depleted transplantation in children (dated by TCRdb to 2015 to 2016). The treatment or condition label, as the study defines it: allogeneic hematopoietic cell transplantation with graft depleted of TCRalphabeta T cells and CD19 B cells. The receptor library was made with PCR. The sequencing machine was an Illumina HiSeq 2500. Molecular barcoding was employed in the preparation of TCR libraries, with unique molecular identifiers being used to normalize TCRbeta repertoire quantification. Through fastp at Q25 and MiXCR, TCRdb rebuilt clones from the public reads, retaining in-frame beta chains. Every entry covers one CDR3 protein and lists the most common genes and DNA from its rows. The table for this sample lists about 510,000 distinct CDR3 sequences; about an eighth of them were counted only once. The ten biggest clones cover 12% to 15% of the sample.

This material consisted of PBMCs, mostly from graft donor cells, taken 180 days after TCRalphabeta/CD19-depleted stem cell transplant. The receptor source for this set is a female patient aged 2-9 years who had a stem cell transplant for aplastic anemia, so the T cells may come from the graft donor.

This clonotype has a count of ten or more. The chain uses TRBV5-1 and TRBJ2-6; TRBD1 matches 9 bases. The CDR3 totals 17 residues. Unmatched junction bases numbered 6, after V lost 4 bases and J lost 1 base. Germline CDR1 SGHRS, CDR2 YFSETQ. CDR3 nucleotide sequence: TGCGCCAGCAGCCAGGGACAGGGCCTGTCTGGGGCCAACGTCCTGACTTTC. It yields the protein CASSQGQGLSGANVLTF.

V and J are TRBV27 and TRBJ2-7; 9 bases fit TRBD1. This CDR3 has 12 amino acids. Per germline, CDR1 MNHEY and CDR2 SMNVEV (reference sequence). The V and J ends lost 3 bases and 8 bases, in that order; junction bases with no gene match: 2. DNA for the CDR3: TGTGCCAGCAGTTTCGGGACAGGGAAGCAGTACTTC. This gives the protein CASSFGTGKQYF.

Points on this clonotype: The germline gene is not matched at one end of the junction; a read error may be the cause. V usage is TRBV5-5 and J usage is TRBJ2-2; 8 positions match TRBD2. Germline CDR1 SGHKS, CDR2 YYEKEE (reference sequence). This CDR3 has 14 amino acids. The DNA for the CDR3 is TGTGCCATCAGCCCGGGGGGGAACTCCGGGGAGCTGTTTTTT. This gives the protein CAISPGGNSGELFF.

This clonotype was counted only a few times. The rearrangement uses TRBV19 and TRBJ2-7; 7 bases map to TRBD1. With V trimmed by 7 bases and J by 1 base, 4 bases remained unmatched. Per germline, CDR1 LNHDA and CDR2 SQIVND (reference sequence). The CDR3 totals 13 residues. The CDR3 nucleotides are TGTGCCAGTATTAGGACAGGATCCTACGAGCAGTACTTC. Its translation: CASIRTGSYEQYF.

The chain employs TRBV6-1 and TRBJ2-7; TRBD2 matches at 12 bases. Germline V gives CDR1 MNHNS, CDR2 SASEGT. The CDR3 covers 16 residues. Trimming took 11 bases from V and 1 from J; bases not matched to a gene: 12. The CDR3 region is CASQPQGLAGSYEQYV. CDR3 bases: TGTGCCTCACAGCCTCAAGGACTAGCGGGGTCCTACGAGCAGTACGTC.

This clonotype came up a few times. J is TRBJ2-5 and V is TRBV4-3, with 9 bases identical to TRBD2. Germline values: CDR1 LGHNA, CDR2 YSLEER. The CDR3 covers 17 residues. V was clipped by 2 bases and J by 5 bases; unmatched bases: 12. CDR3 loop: CASSQRTSALRAETQYF. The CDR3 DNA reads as TGCGCCAGCAGCCAACGGACTAGCGCACTTAGGGCGGAGACCCAGTACTTC.

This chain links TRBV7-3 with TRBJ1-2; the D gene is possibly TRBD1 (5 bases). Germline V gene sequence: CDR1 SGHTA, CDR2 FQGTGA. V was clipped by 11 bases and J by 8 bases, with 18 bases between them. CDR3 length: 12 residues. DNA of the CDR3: TGTGCCGATAAAAGGAGGGGCCGGGGCTACACCTTC. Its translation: CADKRRGRGYTF.

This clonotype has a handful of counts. DNA for the CDR3: TGCGCCAGCAGCTTGGAAGCGGGAGGGCTGGGCAATGAGCAGTTCTTC. Translated: CASSLEAGGLGNEQFF. V is TRBV5-1 and J is TRBJ2-1; 10 bases are shared with TRBD2. The CDR3 sequence is 16 residues long. With 0 bases clipped from V and 6 bases from J, the junction kept 6 bases outside the gene matches. The germline CDR1 and CDR2 sequences are SGHRS and YFSETQ. Supplemented by reference TRBV5-1 and TRBJ2-1, the full variable domain reads KAGVTQTPRYLIKTRGQQVTLSCSPISGHRSVSWYQQTPGQGLQFLFEYFSETQRNKGNFPGRFSGRQFSNSRSEMNVSTLELGDSALYLCASSLEAGGLGNEQFFGPGTRLTVL.

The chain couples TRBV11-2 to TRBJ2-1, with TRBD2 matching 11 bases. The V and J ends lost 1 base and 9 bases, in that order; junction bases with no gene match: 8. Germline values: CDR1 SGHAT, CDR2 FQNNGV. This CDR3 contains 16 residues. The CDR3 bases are TGTGCCAGCAGCTTAGTACCTGGGCTAGCGGGAGGTGAGCAGTTCTTC. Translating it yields CASSLVPGLAGGEQFF.

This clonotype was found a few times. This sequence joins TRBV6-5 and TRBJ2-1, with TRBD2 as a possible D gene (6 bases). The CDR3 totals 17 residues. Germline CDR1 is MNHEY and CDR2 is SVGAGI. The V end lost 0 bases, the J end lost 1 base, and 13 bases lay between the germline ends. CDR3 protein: CASSYSFREWSYNEQFF. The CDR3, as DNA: TGTGCCAGCAGTTACTCTTTTCGGGAGTGGTCCTACAATGAGCAGTTCTTC.

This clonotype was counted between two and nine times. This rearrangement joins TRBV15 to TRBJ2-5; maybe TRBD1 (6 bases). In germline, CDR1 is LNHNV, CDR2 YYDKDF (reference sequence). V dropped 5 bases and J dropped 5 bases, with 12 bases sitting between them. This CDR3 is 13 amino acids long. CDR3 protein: CATSRDKVETQYF. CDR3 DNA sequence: TGTGCCACCAGCCGGGACAAAGTCGAGACCCAGTACTTC.

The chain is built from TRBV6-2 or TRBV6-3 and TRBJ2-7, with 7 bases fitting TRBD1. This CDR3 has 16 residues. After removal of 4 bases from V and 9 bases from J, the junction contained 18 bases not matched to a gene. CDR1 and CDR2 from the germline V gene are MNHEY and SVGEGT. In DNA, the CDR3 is TGTGCCAGCAGTTTGCACCGAGGACAGGACTCGGCGGGGCAGTACGTC. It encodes CASSLHRGQDSAGQYV.

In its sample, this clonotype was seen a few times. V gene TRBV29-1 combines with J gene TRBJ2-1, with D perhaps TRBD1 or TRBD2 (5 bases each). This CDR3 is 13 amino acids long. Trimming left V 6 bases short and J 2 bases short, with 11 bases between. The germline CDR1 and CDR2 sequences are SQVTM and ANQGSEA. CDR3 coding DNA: TGCAGCGTCGGGGACCCCACCTACAATGAGCAGTTCTTC. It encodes CSVGDPTYNEQFF.

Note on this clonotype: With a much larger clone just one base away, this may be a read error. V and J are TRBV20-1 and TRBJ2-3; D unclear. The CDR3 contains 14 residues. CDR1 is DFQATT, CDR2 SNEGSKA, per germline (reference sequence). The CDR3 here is CSAQADSSTDMQYF. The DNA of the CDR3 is TGCAGTGCGCAAGCAGACTCCAGCACAGATATGCAGTATTTT.

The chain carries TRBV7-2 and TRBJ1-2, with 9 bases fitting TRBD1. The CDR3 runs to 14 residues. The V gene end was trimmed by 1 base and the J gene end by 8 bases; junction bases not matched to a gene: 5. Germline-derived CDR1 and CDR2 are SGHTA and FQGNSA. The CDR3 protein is CASSLEQGARGYTF. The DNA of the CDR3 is TGTGCCAGCAGCTTAGAACAGGGGGCGCGGGGCTACACCTTC.

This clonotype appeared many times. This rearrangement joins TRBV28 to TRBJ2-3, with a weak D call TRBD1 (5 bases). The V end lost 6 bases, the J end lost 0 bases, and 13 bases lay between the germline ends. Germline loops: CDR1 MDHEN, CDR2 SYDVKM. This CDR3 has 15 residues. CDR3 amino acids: CASSPPRASTDTQYF. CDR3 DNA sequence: TGTGCCAGCAGCCCTCCCAGGGCTAGCACAGATACGCAGTATTTT.

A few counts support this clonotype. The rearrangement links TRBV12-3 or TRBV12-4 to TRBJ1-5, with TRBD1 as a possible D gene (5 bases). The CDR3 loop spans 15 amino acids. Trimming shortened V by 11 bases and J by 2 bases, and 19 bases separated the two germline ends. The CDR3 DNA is TGTGCCTCTCGGAAGAGGGGTGATGGCAATCAGCCCCAGCATTTT. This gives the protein CASRKRGDGNQPQHF.

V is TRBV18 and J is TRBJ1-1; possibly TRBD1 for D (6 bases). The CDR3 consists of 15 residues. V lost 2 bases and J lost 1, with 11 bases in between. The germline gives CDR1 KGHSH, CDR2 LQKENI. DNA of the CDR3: TGTGCCAGCTCACCAAACGCAGGGGAGAACACTGAAGCTTTCTTT. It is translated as CASSPNAGENTEAFF.

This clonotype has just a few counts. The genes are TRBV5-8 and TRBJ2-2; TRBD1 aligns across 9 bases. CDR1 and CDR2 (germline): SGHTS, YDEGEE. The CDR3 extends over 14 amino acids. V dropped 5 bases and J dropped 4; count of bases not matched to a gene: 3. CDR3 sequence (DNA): TGTGCCAGCAGTAGGACAGGGGCCACCGGGGAGCTGTTTTTT. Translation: CASSRTGATGELFF.

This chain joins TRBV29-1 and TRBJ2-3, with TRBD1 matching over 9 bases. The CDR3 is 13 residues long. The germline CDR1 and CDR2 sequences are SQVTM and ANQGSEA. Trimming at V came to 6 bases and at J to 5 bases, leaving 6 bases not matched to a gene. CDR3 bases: TGCAGCGTAGCCGGGACAGGGAAAGATACGCAGTATTTT. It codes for CSVAGTGKDTQYF.

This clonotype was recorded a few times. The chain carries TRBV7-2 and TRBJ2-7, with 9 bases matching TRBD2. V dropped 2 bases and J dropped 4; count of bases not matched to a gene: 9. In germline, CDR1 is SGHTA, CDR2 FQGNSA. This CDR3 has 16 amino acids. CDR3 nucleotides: TGTGCCAGCAGCTTAACGGGGACTAGCACCCGTTACGAGCAGTACGTC. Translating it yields CASSLTGTSTRYEQYV.

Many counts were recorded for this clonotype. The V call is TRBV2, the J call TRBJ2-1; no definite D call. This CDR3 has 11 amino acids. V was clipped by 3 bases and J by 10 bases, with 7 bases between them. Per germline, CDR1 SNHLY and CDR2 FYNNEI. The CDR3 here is CASSEGREQFF. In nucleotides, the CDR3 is TGTGCCAGCAGTGAGGGTAGAGAGCAGTTCTTC.

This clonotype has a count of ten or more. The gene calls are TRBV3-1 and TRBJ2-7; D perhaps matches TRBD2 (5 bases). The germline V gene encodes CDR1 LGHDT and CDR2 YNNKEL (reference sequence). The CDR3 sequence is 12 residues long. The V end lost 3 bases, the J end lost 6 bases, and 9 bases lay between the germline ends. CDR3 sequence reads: CASSHSRGEQYF. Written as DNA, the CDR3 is TGTGCCAGCAGCCATTCCCGGGGCGAGCAGTACTTC.